This T cell receptor beta chain was obtained from a study of cytomegalovirus exposure and HLA in healthy donors. The CDR3 length is 18 residues. J was trimmed by 0 bases and V by 4 bases; bases with no gene match: 9. The germline CDR1 and CDR2 sequences are SGDLS and YYNGEE. PCR involved 60 Vbeta and 13 Jbeta primers. Method: immunoSEQ multiplex PCR; TCRdb's copy keeps in-frame clones and lacks some. The sample has approximately 130,000 clones. The chain recombines TRBV9 with TRBJ2-3, with 12 bases identical to TRBD2. Sequencing was performed on PBMCs. This TCR was sampled from a woman aged 55-69 years in good health and CMV-seronegative. The CDR3 here is CASSLRTSGTTSTDTQYF. The CDR3 region has the DNA TGTGCCAGCAGCCTCAGGACTAGCGGGACTACTAGCACAGATACGCAGTATTTT. Based on the CDR3 plus reference TRBV9 and TRBJ2-3, the full variable domain is DSGVTQTPKHLITATGQRVTLRCSPRSGDLSVYWYQQSLDQGLQFLIQYYNGEERAKGNILERFSAQQFPDLHSELNLSSLELGDSALYFCASSLRTSGTTSTDTQYFGPGTRLTVL.